Reported below is one TCR beta chain. Its antigen is undetermined. The same CDR3 can be traced to other DNA sequences in this sample. This record belongs to a study of shared clonotypes between healthy human individuals. Broader study findings: Clonotype sharing among donors likely depends on sequencing depth. Naive subsets usually exceeded memory subsets in estimated richness.

The germline CDR1 and CDR2 sequences are MDHEN and SYDVKM. The CDR3 spans 13 residues. Trimming took off 4 bases at V and 2 bases at J, with 9 bases between the two ends. Profiled with immunoSEQ multiplex PCR; TCRdb holds only in-frame clones, not every one. Altogether roughly 2.2 million clones are present, 90% to 95% being singletons, with the ten largest covering about 0.37%. This clonotype was sampled from a young man in good health. Some clones in this sample may be carry-over from other donors' samples. The V call is TRBV28, the J call TRBJ2-7, with D possibly TRBD1 on 5 matching bases. The specimen was naive CD4+ T cells from PBMCs. Subset: CD45RA+ positively selected. The CDR3 DNA follows: TGTGCCAGCAGTTCCAGGGTTCCCTACGAGCAGTACTTC. Its translation is CASSSRVPYEQYF.